Presented here are 12 T cell receptor beta chains from one specimen sequenced in a study of CD8 T cells in ankylosing spondylitis. Study observations and caveats: Typical of ankylosing spondylitis blood, it appeared, was a TCR beta motif of under 10 highly homologous variants.

TCRdb processed the 5' RACE reads anew with MiXCR; each CDR3 protein has one entry. The sample comprises over 450,000 distinct CDR3 sequences, roughly 13% of which are singletons, and almost 7% rests with the top ten. For these receptors, no antigen is known. Sequencing was done on a sample of blood, either unsorted or a sorted T cell fraction (not recorded which). Source of these receptors: a male donor with ankylosing spondylitis.

The V call is TRBV20-1, the J call TRBJ1-3; weak D call: TRBD1 (5 bases). The CDR3 is 13 amino acids. V was cut by 5 bases and J by 1 base, with 9 bases left in between. Germline lookup yields CDR1 DFQATT and CDR2 SNEGSKA (reference sequence). CDR3 sequence (DNA): TGCAGTGCTCAGGGCGGATCTGGAAACACCATATATTTT. Encoded protein: CSAQGGSGNTIYF.

The chain recombines TRBV2 with TRBJ2-5; the D is unclear. Germline values: CDR1 SNHLY, CDR2 FYNNEI. Trimming took 7 bases from V and 1 from J, leaving 10 bases between them. This CDR3 contains 13 residues. In DNA form, the CDR3 reads TGTGCCAGCAAGATTGTGTTCCAAGAGACCCAGTACTTC. Translated: CASKIVFQETQYF.

This clonotype was observed many times. The chain employs TRBV20-1 and TRBJ1-4; TRBD1 might be the D (6 bases). Per germline, CDR1 DFQATT and CDR2 SNEGSKA (reference sequence). V was trimmed by 2 bases and J by 7 bases, leaving 17 bases between them. CDR3 length: 15 residues. CDR3 region: CSARPQGISVEKLFF. DNA for the CDR3: TGCAGTGCTAGACCTCAGGGGATCTCGGTTGAAAAACTGTTTTTT.

This clonotype was recorded many times. The genes are TRBV24-1 and TRBJ2-1; 8 positions match TRBD2. The junction had 12 bases not matched to a gene; V was cut back by 5 bases and J by 7 bases. The CDR3 totals 16 residues. Germline V CDR1 and CDR2: KGHDR, SFDVKD. The DNA of the CDR3 is TGTGCCACCAGTGGACCGGGACTAGTGCTGAATAATGAGCAGTTCTTC. Its protein is CATSGPGLVLNNEQFF.

This clonotype occurred many times. This sequence joins TRBV5-1 and TRBJ2-5; D remains ambiguous. With 3 bases removed from V and 7 bases from J, the gap between germline ends came to 13 bases. The CDR3 extends over 13 amino acids. Germline V lookup: CDR1 SGHRS, CDR2 YFSETQ. The CDR3 DNA reads TGCGCCAGCAGCTATGGCTCACTCGGGACCCAGTACTTC. As protein: CASSYGSLGTQYF.

This clonotype was counted only a few times. DNA of the CDR3: TGCGCCAGCAGCTTGGACACAGTTTCGAACAATGAGCAGTTCTTC. It translates to CASSLDTVSNNEQFF. The rearrangement uses TRBV5-1 and TRBJ2-1, with D uncertain. From germline, CDR1 is SGHRS and CDR2 YFSETQ. The ends were cut back, 0 bases at V and 5 bases at J, with 12 bases in the middle. CDR3 length: 15 amino acids.

Many counts were recorded for this clonotype. V is TRBV2 and J is TRBJ2-1; 7 bases fit TRBD1. The V and J ends lost 7 bases and 4 bases, in that order; junction bases with no gene match: 10. The CDR3 spans 15 residues. From germline, CDR1 is SNHLY and CDR2 FYNNEI. CDR3 residues: CASTYASQGYNEQFF. CDR3 nucleotides: TGTGCCAGCACGTACGCCTCACAGGGGTACAATGAGCAGTTCTTC.

This clonotype occurred a few times. The J gene is TRBJ2-4, the V gene TRBV2; 7 bases map to TRBD2. The CDR3 runs 13 residues. Trimming took 7 bases from V and 7 from J; bases not matched to a gene: 7. The germline CDR1 and CDR2 sequences are SNHLY and FYNNEI. CDR3 sequence: CASTPGLGNIQYF. The CDR3 region has the DNA TGTGCCAGCACCCCCGGACTAGGGAACATTCAGTACTTC.

This clonotype has a count of ten or more. The chain joins TRBV20-1 to TRBJ1-1; D is possibly TRBD1 (6 bases). Trimming removed 3 bases from V and 11 bases from J, with 10 bases in between. The CDR3 has 10 amino acids. Germline CDR1 DFQATT, CDR2 SNEGSKA (reference sequence). The CDR3 reads CSASYREAFF. DNA for the CDR3: TGCAGTGCTAGTTACAGGGAGGCTTTCTTT.

This clonotype was counted between two and nine times. This sequence joins TRBV15 and TRBJ1-2; no clear D. Trimming left V 0 bases short and J 11 bases short, with 16 bases between. In germline, CDR1 is LNHNV, CDR2 YYDKDF (reference sequence). The CDR3 length is 14 residues. The CDR3 spells CATSRDMVTHGYTF. DNA of the CDR3: TGTGCCACCAGCAGAGATATGGTGACACACGGGTACACCTTC.

The chain couples TRBV10-1 to TRBJ2-5; 11 positions match TRBD2. CDR1 WNHNN and CDR2 SYGVQD come from the germline V gene (reference sequence). The length of the CDR3 is 15 residues. After removal of 6 bases from V and 4 bases from J, the junction contained 7 bases not matched to a gene. The CDR3 sequence is CASSPVTSGIETQYF. In DNA form, the CDR3 reads TGCGCCAGCAGCCCAGTGACTAGCGGGATAGAGACCCAGTACTTC.

V usage is TRBV7-2 and J usage is TRBJ2-2; TRBD2 is a possible D gene (5 bases). This CDR3 spans 15 amino acids. Trimming left V 4 bases short and J 3 bases short, with 12 bases between. Germline CDR1 is SGHTA and CDR2 is FQGNSA. The CDR3 nucleotides read TGTGCCAGCAGCTCCCGGACTCCGGACACCGGGGAGCTGTTTTTT. Amino acids: CASSSRTPDTGELFF.